The clone carrying this T cell receptor beta chain has only one observation. This sample was included in a study of blood T cell repertoires in COVID-19. Generated by immunoSEQ multiplex PCR, the TCRdb table keeps only in-frame clones and is missing some. Of under 300,000 clones in the sample, 85% to 90% were seen once. Unmatched junction bases numbered 3, after V lost 3 bases and J lost 0 bases. This CDR3 comprises 15 residues. Per germline, CDR1 LGHDT and CDR2 YNNKEL (reference sequence). Membership in each cohort depended on participant-reported clinical history. The clonotype was recovered from a woman between 18 and 29 years old who had recovered from COVID-19. Source material: PBMCs or T cells enriched from blood (not recorded which). The V call is TRBV3-1 (or the pseudogene TRBV3-2), the J call TRBJ1-1, with 8 nucleotides matching TRBD1. CDR3 protein: CASSQRDRMNTEAFF. Here the CDR3 DNA reads TGTGCCAGCAGCCAGCGGGACAGGATGAACACTGAAGCTTTCTTT.